The TCR beta chain described here comes from a study of T cells in Graves' hyperthyroidism and ophthalmopathy. Findings and limits, study-wide: Most thyroid-expanded clonotypes above 0.001 were also found in blood. The model's output predicted ophthalmopathy at a median of 6.5 months prior to onset. A 13 V-J model separated ophthalmopathy from stable hyperthyroidism.

Uncontrolled infection, other autoimmune disease, pregnancy or lactation barred patients from enrollment. Per germline, CDR1 LNHNV and CDR2 YYDKDF (reference sequence). The germline V and J ends were trimmed by 0 bases and 3 bases, with 9 bases remaining between them. This CDR3 has 14 amino acids. Using RNA transcripts as the source, TCR beta CDR3 regions were amplified. HTBI primers drove first-round RT-PCR of the TCR CDR3. A single record per CDR3 protein comes from TCRdb applying MiXCR to the multiplex PCR reads. In the table there are hundreds of thousands of distinct CDR3 sequences, over 40% of which are singletons. As regards this clonotype: Antigen unknown. A read error may explain this, as a much larger clone is one base away. The conserved phenylalanine or tryptophan is not found at the CDR3 terminus, so this likely reflects a read error.

The sequencing sample was made of peripheral blood or thyroid tissue (not recorded which). The receptor's source is an adult man with Graves' disease, either hyperthyroidism or ophthalmopathy (not recorded which). The V call is TRBV15, the J call TRBJ2-7; D is possibly TRBD2 (5 bases). CDR3 amino acids: CATSRDPGNYEQYS. As DNA, the CDR3 is TGTGCCACCAGCAGAGATCCGGGGAACTACGAGCAGTACTCC.